This TCR beta chain comes out of a study of blood T cell repertoires in COVID-19. Study details: Italy, Spain and the United States were the sources of the convalescent and acute COVID-19 samples. Sample material is recorded as cDNA or gDNA derived from T cells, B-cell-depleted T cells, or PBMCs.

Under the authors' procedure: Cell counts per sample came from amplifying reference gene primers. Generated by immunoSEQ multiplex PCR, the TCRdb table keeps only in-frame clones and is missing some. The V and J calls and clone size were taken over from that table, and D and trimming were inferred from the DNA. The data show around 300,000 clones, 70% to 90% seen once. The CDR3 is 15 amino acids. The J segment lost 4 bases and the V segment lost 4 bases, leaving 6 bases of the junction unmatched. The germline V gene encodes CDR1 SGHDN and CDR2 FVKESK. This clonotype originated in a woman aged 45 to 65 with active or convalescent COVID-19. V usage is TRBV14 and J usage is TRBJ1-4, with 7 bases aligning to TRBD1. Material for sequencing was peripheral blood. In DNA form, the CDR3 reads TGTGCCAGCAGCCGCACAGGGGCCCGTAATGAAAAACTGTTTTTT. Translating it yields CASSRTGARNEKLFF.